The T cell receptor (beta chain) under discussion was sequenced for a study of radiation and T cells in renal cell carcinoma. Study-level findings and limits: From baseline, blood top tumor clonotypes peaked at 2 weeks post-radiation. No pretreatment tumor biopsies were available for baseline clonotypes.

This sample's time point: blood 2 weeks post-SBRT. Treatment indicated: 15 Gy SBRT to primary tumor, nephrectomy 4 weeks later. The CDR3 has 21 amino acids. J lost 4 bases, V lost 0 bases, and 19 bases had no gene match. Germline CDR1 GTSNPN, CDR2 SVGIG (reference sequence). Remarks on this clone: Its antigen is still unknown.

This table comes from immunoSEQ multiplex PCR, and its TCRdb copy is limited to in-frame clones, with some not included. This table has 120,000 or so clones, 88% appearing once. This sequence joins TRBV30 and TRBJ1-5; 12 positions agree with TRBD1. This clonotype originated in a woman aged 70-85 years with renal cell carcinoma. This specimen was blood, taken from a patient whose treatment included radiotherapy and nephrectomy. CDR3 sequence: CAWSVQSFRGQGARWNQPQHF. Here the CDR3 DNA reads TGTGCCTGGAGTGTACAATCATTCCGGGGACAGGGGGCGAGGTGGAATCAGCCCCAGCATTTT.